The 32 T cell receptor beta chains listed next were all sequenced from one sample in a study of cytomegalovirus exposure and HLA in healthy donors. Repertoires were generated with immunoSEQ multiplex PCR, while TCRdb's copy carries only in-frame clones and drops some. This repertoire shows under 250,000 clones, just under 90% found once; its top ten account for about 3%. Sequencing input: PBMCs. These TCRs come from a man between 18 and 29 years old in good health and CMV-seronegative.

The chain has TRBV18 and TRBJ2-7; 11 nucleotides line up with TRBD1. The CDR3 loop spans 16 amino acids. CDR1 and CDR2 (germline): KGHSH, LQKENI. After removal of 2 bases from V and 6 bases from J, the junction contained 9 bases not matched to a gene. In DNA, the CDR3 is TGTGCCAGCTCACCATTCGGGACAGGGGGAGTTCTCGAGCAGTACTTC. Its protein product is CASSPFGTGGVLEQYF. Looking up the rest from reference TRBV18 and TRBJ2-7 gives the full variable domain: NAGVMQNPRHLVRRRGQEARLRCSPMKGHSHVYWYRQLPEEGLKFMVYLQKENIIDESGMPKERFSAEFPKEGPSILRIQQVVRGDSAAYFCASSPFGTGGVLEQYFGPGTRLTVT.

The rearrangement links TRBV7-2 to TRBJ2-7; the D gene is possibly TRBD2 (7 bases). V dropped 5 bases and J dropped 2 bases, with 16 bases sitting between them. Germline V gives CDR1 SGHTA, CDR2 FQGNSA. The CDR3 consists of 15 residues. CDR3 nucleotide sequence: TGTGCCAGCAGCCCCGTTTTGGGGGGGCCCTACGAGCAGTACTTC. This encodes CASSPVLGGPYEQYF.

This clone was observed a handful of times. This chain uses TRBV19 with TRBJ1-5; D is possibly TRBD1 (6 bases). V shed 6 bases and J shed 7 bases, with 16 bases lying between them. The CDR3 is made up of 14 amino acids. Germline assignment: CDR1 LNHDA and CDR2 SQIVND (reference sequence). The CDR3 DNA sequence: TGTGCCAGTAGCCGGGACACCCCCGGGCAGCCCCAGCATTTT. This sequence encodes CASSRDTPGQPQHF. The full variable domain, in which reference TRBV19 and TRBJ1-5 provide the parts outside the CDR3, is DGGITQSPKYLFRKEGQNVTLSCEQNLNHDAMYWYRQDPGQGLRLIYYSQIVNDFQKGDIAEGYSVSREKKESFPLTVTSAQKNPTAFYLCASSRDTPGQPQHFGDGTRLSIL.

V gene TRBV19 combines with J gene TRBJ2-4; D perhaps matches TRBD1 (6 bases). The length of the CDR3 is 14 residues. Germline V gene data show CDR1 as LNHDA and CDR2 as SQIVND (reference sequence). Between the trimmed V and J ends, which lost 3 bases and 9 bases, there was a span of 15 bases. The CDR3 loop is CASSILAGDGIQYF. The CDR3, as DNA: TGTGCCAGTAGTATTTTGGCAGGGGATGGCATTCAGTACTTC.

V usage is TRBV18 and J usage is TRBJ1-5; 7 bases line up with TRBD1. This CDR3 region has 13 residues. Germline CDR1 KGHSH, CDR2 LQKENI. Germline trimming cut 6 bases from V and 8 bases from J; bases unmatched to any gene: 7. For the CDR3, the DNA is TGTGCCAGCTCCCCCGACAGGGACGAGCCCCAGCATTTT. Its translation is CASSPDRDEPQHF.

This clone was counted a single time. The chain recombines TRBV29-1 with TRBJ2-7, with TRBD2 identical over 11 bases. The CDR3 has 13 amino acids. Germline lookup yields CDR1 SQVTM and CDR2 ANQGSEA. The junction had 4 bases not matched to a gene; V was cut back by 6 bases and J by 3 bases. In DNA, the CDR3 is TGCAGCGTACATAGCGGGAGGGACTACGAGCAGTACTTC. Protein: CSVHSGRDYEQYF.

Only one count was recorded for this clone. V usage is TRBV4-1 and J usage is TRBJ1-1, with TRBD1 matching over 7 bases. Germline values: CDR1 MGHRA, CDR2 YSYEKL. The V segment lost 4 bases and the J segment 0 bases; nucleotides outside the gene matches: 5. CDR3 length: 15 residues. The CDR3 loop is CASSRSDRLNTEAFF. CDR3 bases: TGCGCCAGCAGCCGCTCGGACAGGTTGAACACTGAAGCTTTCTTT.

The rearrangement joins TRBV13 to TRBJ1-5; D might be TRBD1 (6 bases). Looked up from germline, CDR1 is PRHDT and CDR2 is FYEKMQ (reference sequence). Trimming stripped 0 bases from V and 1 base from J, with 7 bases between. CDR3 length equals 15 residues. This CDR3 is CASSLGQGSNQPQHF. CDR3 DNA: TGTGCCAGCAGCTTAGGGCAGGGGAGCAATCAGCCCCAGCATTTT.

This clone has just one count. V is TRBV9 and J is TRBJ2-2; 10 nucleotides agree with TRBD2. There are 16 residues in the CDR3. From germline, CDR1 is SGDLS and CDR2 YYNGEE. The V and J ends lost 2 bases and 6 bases, in that order; junction bases with no gene match: 7. The CDR3 region is CASSVPPGLASGELFF. DNA of the CDR3: TGTGCCAGCAGCGTCCCACCGGGACTAGCGTCCGGGGAGCTGTTTTTT.

This chain links TRBV29-1 with TRBJ1-5; D is uncertain. V was trimmed by 7 bases and J by 0 bases, leaving 7 bases between them. The CDR3 is made up of 12 amino acids. Germline loops: CDR1 SQVTM, CDR2 ANQGSEA. CDR3 nucleotides: TGCAGCGCTAGGTATAGCAATCAGCCCCAGCATTTT. This sequence encodes CSARYSNQPQHF.

The rearrangement uses TRBV6-1 and TRBJ1-2; D remains ambiguous. Trimming removed 7 bases from V and 3 bases from J, with 15 bases in between. The germline V gene encodes CDR1 MNHNS and CDR2 SASEGT. This CDR3 is 14 amino acids long. The CDR3 DNA follows: TGTGCCAGCACCCAAACGAGGGTGGACTATGGCTACACCTTC. Protein sequence: CASTQTRVDYGYTF.

CDR3 bases: TGCGCCAGCAGCCCTCGCCAGGGGGCCGGCGAGCAGTACTTC. This codes for CASSPRQGAGEQYF. The chain combines TRBV5-1 with TRBJ2-7; TRBD1 agrees at 8 bases. Germline CDR1 SGHRS, CDR2 YFSETQ. This CDR3 region has 14 residues. The ends lost 4 bases at V and 6 bases at J; junction bases unmatched: 9.

The J gene is TRBJ2-5, the V gene TRBV30; D might be TRBD2 (6 bases). V lost 8 bases, J lost 7 bases, and 23 bases lay in between. Germline CDR1 is GTSNPN and CDR2 is SVGIG (reference sequence). The CDR3 runs 14 residues. The CDR3 spells CAGGKEGRDGTQYF. The CDR3 nucleotides read TGTGCCGGGGGGAAAGAGGGACGGGACGGGACCCAGTACTTC.

The chain combines TRBV4-1 with TRBJ1-5; 7 positions agree with TRBD1. This CDR3 has 16 amino acids. Germline V CDR1 and CDR2: MGHRA, YSYEKL. The junction had 11 bases not matched to a gene; V was cut back by 6 bases and J by 3 bases. CDR3 in DNA: TGCGCCAGCAGTCAACCGAGGGGGCCTTCCAATCAGCCCCAGCATTTT. Translated: CASSQPRGPSNQPQHF.

The chain combines TRBV5-4 with TRBJ2-7, with TRBD1 as a possible D gene (6 bases). This CDR3 has 13 amino acids. Trimming removed 0 bases at V and 3 bases at J, with 7 bases between. The germline V gene encodes CDR1 SGHNT and CDR2 YYREEE (reference sequence). The CDR3 sequence: CASSLAGVYEQYF. CDR3 in DNA: TGTGCCAGCAGCTTGGCAGGGGTCTACGAGCAGTACTTC.

The rearrangement links TRBV14 to TRBJ2-5; D not certain. CDR3 length equals 15 residues. CDR1 and CDR2 from the germline V gene are SGHDN and FVKESK. V lost 5 bases and J 5 bases, leaving 18 bases between the germline ends. CDR3 residues: CASSEGWRPGETQYF. The DNA of the CDR3 is TGTGCCAGCAGCGAAGGGTGGCGGCCCGGTGAGACCCAGTACTTC. Complete variable domain (other parts from reference TRBV14 and TRBJ2-5): EAGVTQFPSHSVIEKGQTVTLRCDPISGHDNLYWYRRVMGKEIKFLLHFVKESKQDESGMPNNRFLAERTGGTYSTLKVQPAELEDSGVYFCASSEGWRPGETQYFGPGTRLLVL.

This rearrangement joins TRBV29-1 to TRBJ2-1, with TRBD2 matching 7 bases. The trim removed 7 bases at V and 6 bases at J, leaving 9 bases unmatched. This CDR3 has 13 residues. Germline CDR1 SQVTM, CDR2 ANQGSEA. The CDR3 nucleotides read TGCAGCGCCGACGGTGGGAGGGCCAATGAGCAGTTCTTC. Translation gives CSADGGRANEQFF.

V gene TRBV7-6 combines with J gene TRBJ1-6, with TRBD1 as a possible D gene (5 bases). Germline lookup yields CDR1 SGHVS and CDR2 FNYEAQ. CDR3 length: 13 residues. V lost 1 base and J lost 10, with 8 bases in between. The DNA for the CDR3 is TGTGCCAGCAGCTTAGGGGGGGACTCACCCCTCCACTTT. The encoded protein is CASSLGGDSPLHF.

This clone showed up just once. The V gene is TRBV7-3, the J gene TRBJ2-3; TRBD2 matches 8 bases. V lost 5 bases and J lost 10; bases outside the gene matches: 8. The CDR3 consists of 13 residues. Germline-derived CDR1 and CDR2 are SGHTA and FQGTGA. Here the CDR3 reads CASSPTSDSPQYF. As DNA, the CDR3 is TGTGCCAGCAGCCCGACTAGCGACTCACCGCAGTATTTT.

The chain is built from TRBV30 and TRBJ2-1, with a possible D match to TRBD1 (6 bases). The V and J ends lost 2 bases and 1 base respectively, with 21 bases between them. In germline, CDR1 is GTSNPN, CDR2 SVGIG (reference sequence). CDR3 size: 18 residues. The CDR3, as DNA: TGTGCCTGGAGTCCATCTTTGGTACAGGGACGGTCCTACAATGAGCAGTTCTTC. Amino acids: CAWSPSLVQGRSYNEQFF.

The rearrangement joins TRBV4-2 to TRBJ2-7; D possibly corresponds to TRBD1 (5 bases). CDR3 length: 14 residues. Germline V gene sequence: CDR1 LGHNA, CDR2 YNFKEQ. Between the trimmed V and J ends, which lost 0 bases and 3 bases, there was a span of 9 bases. The CDR3 loop is CASSQESQGYEQYF. The CDR3 DNA reads as TGTGCCAGCAGCCAAGAATCCCAGGGCTACGAGCAGTACTTC.

This chain joins TRBV7-9 and TRBJ2-3; 7 nucleotides align to TRBD1. The germline gives CDR1 SEHNR, CDR2 FQNEAQ (reference sequence). V shed 6 bases, J shed 0 bases, and the junction held 9 bases outside the gene matches. The CDR3 consists of 16 residues. The CDR3 nucleotides are TGTGCCAGCAGGGAGAGGGACAGTGAAAGCACAGATACGCAGTATTTT. It specifies CASRERDSESTDTQYF.

The V call is TRBV9, the J call TRBJ1-1; D gene uncertain. Per the germline V gene, CDR1 is SGDLS and CDR2 is YYNGEE. V was shortened by 4 bases and J by 5 bases, with 9 bases between the two germline ends. The CDR3 totals 12 residues. The CDR3 loop is CASSFSGTEAFF. CDR3 bases: TGTGCCAGCAGCTTCTCGGGGACTGAAGCTTTCTTT. The whole variable domain, remainder taken from reference TRBV9 and TRBJ1-1, is DSGVTQTPKHLITATGQRVTLRCSPRSGDLSVYWYQQSLDQGLQFLIQYYNGEERAKGNILERFSAQQFPDLHSELNLSSLELGDSALYFCASSFSGTEAFFGQGTRLTVV.

The CDR3 DNA follows: TGTGCCAGCCTTACATTGGGAGCTGTCGAGGGCTACGAGCAGTACTTC. Translating gives CASLTLGAVEGYEQYF. The chain combines TRBV7-9 with TRBJ2-7, with TRBD2 as a possible D gene (5 bases). Deletions cut 8 bases from V and 3 bases from J, with 23 bases between. Germline V CDR1 and CDR2: SEHNR, FQNEAQ (reference sequence). This CDR3 has 16 residues.

The rearrangement links TRBV27 to TRBJ2-7; D is undetermined. Germline V gives CDR1 MNHEY, CDR2 SMNVEV (reference sequence). This CDR3 is built from 14 residues. Trimming cost V 2 bases and J 4 bases, with 12 bases left between them. CDR3 nucleotide sequence: TGTGCCAGCAGTTTAGGTGGGTCGGGTTACGAGCAGTACTTC. It encodes CASSLGGSGYEQYF.

This clone was seen a few times. The chain carries TRBV4-1 and TRBJ1-5, with D possibly being TRBD1 (5 bases). The CDR3 consists of 14 residues. Germline CDR1 MGHRA, CDR2 YSYEKL. Trimming took 1 base from V and 11 from J, leaving 15 bases between them. The chain's CDR3 is CASSQVGLEGAQHF. DNA for the CDR3: TGCGCCAGCAGCCAAGTGGGCTTAGAAGGGGCCCAGCATTTT.

The genes are TRBV14 and TRBJ2-7, with a possible D match to TRBD1 (5 bases). The germline V gene encodes CDR1 SGHDN and CDR2 FVKESK. The V and J ends lost 2 bases and 3 bases respectively, with 8 bases between them. The CDR3 runs 13 residues. The CDR3 spells CASSQRQLYEQYF. The DNA for the CDR3 is TGTGCCAGCAGCCAAAGACAGCTCTACGAGCAGTACTTC.

The rearrangement links TRBV19 to TRBJ2-1; 9 nucleotides line up with TRBD2. After removal of 6 bases from V and 7 bases from J, the junction contained 7 bases not matched to a gene. This CDR3 has 14 amino acids. Germline CDR1 reads LNHDA; CDR2 reads SQIVND (reference sequence). Here the CDR3 reads CASRDLAGRNEQFF. Here the CDR3 DNA reads TGTGCCAGTAGGGACCTAGCGGGAAGGAATGAGCAGTTCTTC.

The chain uses TRBV11-2 and TRBJ2-7; 8 nucleotides match TRBD1. CDR1 SGHAT and CDR2 FQNNGV come from the germline V gene. V lost 5 bases, J lost 6 bases, and 9 bases stayed unmatched. The CDR3 spans 14 residues. The CDR3 nucleotides are TGTGCCAGCAGCCTCCGGCAGGGGGCCTTCGAGCAGTACTTC. Its translation is CASSLRQGAFEQYF. Variable domain in full (rest from reference TRBV11-2 and TRBJ2-7): EAGVAQSPRYKIIEKRQSVAFWCNPISGHATLYWYQQILGQGPKLLIQFQNNGVVDDSQLPKDRFSAERLKGVDSTLKIQPAKLEDSAVYLCASSLRQGAFEQYFGPGTRLTVT.

In its sample, this clone was seen once. The sample carries other DNA sequences with the same CDR3. The chain couples TRBV10-3 to TRBJ2-1; 14 bases line up with TRBD2. The CDR3 spans 14 residues. V was clipped by 6 bases and J by 7 bases; unmatched bases: 2. The germline V gene has CDR1 ENHRY and CDR2 SYGVKD. DNA for the CDR3: TGTGCCATCAGCAGGACTAGCGGGGGGAATGAGCAGTTCTTC. As protein: CAISRTSGGNEQFF.

The chain combines TRBV29-1 with TRBJ2-2; no definite D call. In germline, CDR1 is SQVTM, CDR2 ANQGSEA. The CDR3 loop spans 14 amino acids. V dropped 4 bases and J dropped 8 bases, with 17 bases sitting between them. The CDR3, as DNA: TGCAGCGTTGTCAAGCGCGAGACGCGTGGGGAGCTGTTTTTT. Encoded protein: CSVVKRETRGELFF.

V usage is TRBV27 and J usage is TRBJ1-1; possible D gene TRBD1, 6 bases. This CDR3 comprises 12 residues. V was shortened by 10 bases and J by 4 bases, with 13 bases between the two germline ends. Germline V lookup: CDR1 MNHEY, CDR2 SMNVEV (reference sequence). The CDR3 DNA reads TGTGCCACTTTAAGGGGGGGCACTGAAGCTTTCTTT. It translates to CATLRGGTEAFF.